These T cell receptor beta chains were read from a single sample in a study of blood T cell repertoires in COVID-19. This table comes from immunoSEQ multiplex PCR, and its TCRdb copy is limited to in-frame clones, with some not included. The table records hundreds of thousands of clones, roughly 90% of them present only once. The sequencing sample was made of PBMCs or T cells enriched from blood (not recorded which). These receptors came from a woman in her 30s who had recovered from COVID-19. The CDR3 runs from the conserved cysteine through the conserved F or W. D genes are given only for firm matches. Where a row states a size, it is once, few, many or the class of an expanded clone; other rows omit it.

DNA: TGTGCCACCGCTCGGGACACAGACTACGAGCAGTACTTC
CDR3: CATARDTDYEQYF
D: .
V: TRBV12-3/TRBV12-4
J: TRBJ2-7
size: .

DNA: TGTGCCAGCGGGGACACCCATAACTATGGCTACACCTTC
CDR3: CASGDTHNYGYTF
D: .
V: TRBV28
J: TRBJ1-2
size: .

DNA: TGCAGCTTCCGGGACGGGGGGGGACCCTACGAGCAGTACTTC
CDR3: CSFRDGGGPYEQYF
D: TRBD2
V: TRBV29-1
J: TRBJ2-7
size: .

DNA: TGTGCCAGTAGTGTCCAGGGTGGGAACACTGAAGCTTTCTTT
CDR3: CASSVQGGNTEAFF
D: .
V: TRBV19
J: TRBJ1-1
size: .

DNA: TGTGCCTGGATTTCTCCAGGGGATTCGTATGGCTACACCTTC
CDR3: CAWISPGDSYGYTF
D: .
V: TRBV30
J: TRBJ1-2
size: .

DNA: TGTGCCAGCTCTGGGGGGACTAACACTGAAGCTTTCTTT
CDR3: CASSGGTNTEAFF
D: .
V: TRBV18
J: TRBJ1-1
size: few

DNA: TGTGCCAGCAGCTTAGGAATTGATCCCCGGCGGTACAATGAGCAGTTCTTC
CDR3: CASSLGIDPRRYNEQFF
D: .
V: TRBV7-9
J: TRBJ2-1
size: .

DNA: TGTGCCAGCAGCTTAGGGGGGGGCTCCTACGAGCAGTACTTC
CDR3: CASSLGGGSYEQYF
D: TRBD2
V: TRBV7-2
J: TRBJ2-7
size: .

DNA: TGTGCCAGTATATCTGGAGGATCCTATGGCTACACCTTC
CDR3: CASISGGSYGYTF
D: .
V: TRBV19
J: TRBJ1-2
size: .

DNA: TGTGCCACCAGCAGAGATCAGACTGTAGCGGTGGGCTACACCTTC
CDR3: CATSRDQTVAVGYTF
D: .
V: TRBV15
J: TRBJ1-2
size: .